This TCR beta chain comes out of a study of T-cell reconstitution after alpha-beta-depleted transplantation in children. This clonotype was detected a few times. It was with unique molecular identifiers that the TCRbeta library was prepared. TCRdb ran MiXCR on the PCR reads and lists one entry per CDR3 protein. The repertoire consists of 200,000 to 250,000 distinct CDR3 sequences, with roughly 10% occurring once and the leading ten covering around 6.2%. This CDR3 is built from 16 residues. V lost 7 bases to trimming and J lost 0 bases; unmatched junction nucleotides: 6. Sequences were derived from PBMCs from the stem cell graft donor, sampled from the stem cell graft. The J gene is TRBJ2-1, the V gene TRBV12-3 or TRBV12-4, with TRBD2 identical over 10 bases. This sequence originates from a human donor who donated a stem cell graft to a child with acute lymphoblastic leukemia. CDR3 sequence (DNA): TGTGCCAGCAACCCACTAGCGGGGCGCTCCTACAATGAGCAGTTCTTC. Residues: CASNPLAGRSYNEQFF.